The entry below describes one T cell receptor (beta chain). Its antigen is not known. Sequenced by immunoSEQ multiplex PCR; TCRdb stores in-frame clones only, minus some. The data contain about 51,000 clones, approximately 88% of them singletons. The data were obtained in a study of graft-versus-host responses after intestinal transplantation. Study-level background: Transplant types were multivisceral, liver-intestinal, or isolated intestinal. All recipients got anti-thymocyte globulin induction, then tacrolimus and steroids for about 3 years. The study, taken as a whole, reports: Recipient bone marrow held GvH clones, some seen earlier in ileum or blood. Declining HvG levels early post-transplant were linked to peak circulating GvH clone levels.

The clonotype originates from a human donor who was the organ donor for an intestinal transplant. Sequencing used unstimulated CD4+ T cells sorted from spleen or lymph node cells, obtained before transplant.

In DNA form, the CDR3 reads TGTGCCAGCAGCAATCCTAGCAGGAGTCGAAATGAGCAGTTCTTC. Its protein product is CASSNPSRSRNEQFF. The genes are TRBV7-6 and TRBJ2-1; D is possibly TRBD2 (5 bases). The V and J ends lost 5 bases and 7 bases respectively, with 18 bases between them. This CDR3 spans 15 amino acids. Per the germline V gene, CDR1 is SGHVS and CDR2 is FNYEAQ. The whole variable domain, filled in from reference TRBV7-6 and TRBJ2-1, reads GAGVSQSPRYKVTKRGQDVALRCDPISGHVSLYWYRQALGQGPEFLTYFNYEAQQDKSGLPNDRFSAERPEGSISTLTIQRTEQRDSAMYRCASSNPSRSRNEQFFGPGTRLTVL.